Below, one T cell receptor beta chain is given with its context. The data belong to a study of T cell responses to AZD1222 COVID-19 vaccine. The method was immunoSEQ multiplex PCR; TCRdb's version includes in-frame clones alone and lacks a portion of them. The sample records around 120,000 clones, 85% to 90% being singletons. This sample comprised peripheral blood, obtained on day 0 of AZD1222 vaccination. This sequence originates from an adult in good health.

CDR3 residues: CASSLDRGLDEQFF. The CDR3 DNA reads TGTGCCAGCAGTCTGGACAGGGGATTAGATGAGCAGTTCTTC. This sequence joins TRBV6-5 and TRBJ2-1; 9 bases map to TRBD1. The CDR3 runs to 14 residues. V dropped 5 bases and J dropped 8; count of bases not matched to a gene: 7. CDR1 MNHEY and CDR2 SVGAGI come from the germline V gene.